Following are 15 T cell receptor beta chains from one sample sequenced in a study of cytomegalovirus exposure and HLA in healthy donors. Assay: immunoSEQ multiplex PCR; the TCRdb copy retains only in-frame clones and omits some. The sample contains 150,000 to 180,000 clones, about 86% of which appear only once. Sequences were obtained from PBMCs. These receptors were taken from a human donor in good health.

As to this clone: Compared with germline, one end of the junction differs, possibly owing to a read error. The chain is built from TRBV5-1 and TRBJ2-2; 13 bases match TRBD2. Germline CDR1 reads SGHRS; CDR2 reads YFSETQ. The CDR3 runs to 17 residues. The CDR3 loop is CASSLGTSGKLSGELFF. The CDR3 coding sequence is TGCGCCAGCAGTTTGGGGACTAGCGGGAAACTAAGCGGGGAGCTGTTTTTT.

To note about this clone: A much larger clonotype is one base distant, so this may be a read error. V gene TRBV6-6 combines with J gene TRBJ1-1; D might be TRBD1 (5 bases). Trimming took off 6 bases at V and 0 bases at J, with 8 bases between the two ends. In germline, CDR1 is MNHNY, CDR2 SVGAGI (reference sequence). The CDR3 consists of 13 residues. The CDR3 reads CASSPGVNTEAFF. CDR3 sequence (DNA): TGTGCCAGCAGCCCGGGGGTGAACACTGAAGCTTTCTTT.

The V and J genes are TRBV29-1 and TRBJ2-3, with TRBD2 matching over 7 bases. With V trimmed by 6 bases and J by 3 bases, 3 bases remained unmatched. This CDR3 has 12 amino acids. Germline-derived CDR1 and CDR2 are SQVTM and ANQGSEA. In DNA, the CDR3 is TGCAGCGTCTCAGCGGGGACAGATACGCAGTATTTT. It specifies CSVSAGTDTQYF.

The J gene is TRBJ1-5, the V gene TRBV4-3, with 9 bases matching TRBD1. V lost 1 base, J lost 7 bases, and 5 bases stayed unmatched. The CDR3 is made up of 15 amino acids. Germline lookup yields CDR1 LGHNA and CDR2 YSLEER. The CDR3 DNA reads as TGCGCCAGCAGCCAAGGGGACAGGGTGGGGCAGCCCCAGCATTTT. It specifies CASSQGDRVGQPQHF.

CDR3 region: CAISGRGGGEAFF. The CDR3, as DNA: TGTGCCATCAGTGGCAGGGGAGGGGGGGAAGCTTTCTTT. V usage is TRBV10-3 and J usage is TRBJ1-1; a weak D match, TRBD1 (6 bases). Germline V CDR1 and CDR2: ENHRY, SYGVKD. The length of the CDR3 is 13 residues. Between the trimmed V and J ends, which lost 4 bases and 8 bases, there was a span of 14 bases.

The chain has TRBV4-3 and TRBJ2-2; 11 bases are shared with TRBD2. Looked up from germline, CDR1 is LGHNA and CDR2 is YSLEER. The CDR3 totals 16 residues. J lost 1 base, V lost 3 bases, and 1 base had no gene match. The CDR3 loop reads CASSHSGGGNTGELFF. The DNA for the CDR3 is TGCGCCAGCAGCCATAGCGGGGGGGGGAACACCGGGGAGCTGTTTTTT.

The chain couples TRBV4-2 to TRBJ2-7; weak D call: TRBD2 (6 bases). CDR1 is LGHNA, CDR2 YNFKEQ, per germline. The V end lost 4 bases, the J end lost 3 bases, and 13 bases lay between the germline ends. The CDR3 is 14 amino acids. The CDR3 reads CASSLGEVGYEQYF. Written as DNA, the CDR3 is TGTGCCAGCAGCCTCGGGGAGGTGGGCTACGAGCAGTACTTC.

V is TRBV9 and J is TRBJ1-1; D is uncertain. CDR1 and CDR2 from the germline V gene are SGDLS and YYNGEE. The V end was cut by 4 bases, the J end by 7 bases, with 29 bases between. This CDR3 has 18 amino acids. In nucleotides, the CDR3 is TGTGCCAGCAGCATACGGGATTCCCTTCGCGGGTATAGAAGTGAAGCTTTCTTT. This sequence encodes CASSIRDSLRGYRSEAFF.

The rearrangement uses TRBV27 and TRBJ1-1; 8 positions match TRBD1. The CDR3 contains 17 residues. Germline assignment: CDR1 MNHEY and CDR2 SMNVEV (reference sequence). The trim removed 6 bases at V and 0 bases at J, leaving 12 bases unmatched. The CDR3 sequence is CASRENRGLGMNTEAFF. CDR3 bases: TGTGCCAGCAGGGAGAACAGGGGGTTAGGGATGAACACTGAAGCTTTCTTT.

The chain combines TRBV27 with TRBJ1-2; D possibly corresponds to TRBD1 (5 bases). Per the germline V gene, CDR1 is MNHEY and CDR2 is SMNVEV (reference sequence). This CDR3 has 14 residues. V lost 2 bases and J 9 bases, leaving 16 bases between the germline ends. The CDR3 DNA follows: TGTGCCAGCAGTTTACAGGGAGGGAATAAGAGCTACACCTTC. Its protein is CASSLQGGNKSYTF.

V usage is TRBV5-8 and J usage is TRBJ2-1; 13 nucleotides line up with TRBD2. Germline V lookup: CDR1 SGHTS, CDR2 YDEGEE. CDR3 size: 15 residues. V lost 7 bases, J lost 6 bases, and 7 bases stayed unmatched. The CDR3 coding sequence is TGTGCCAGCGGCAAGGGACTAGCGGGGTTCAATGAGCAGTTCTTC. Translated: CASGKGLAGFNEQFF.

V usage is TRBV27 and J usage is TRBJ1-2; TRBD1 matches 8 bases. Germline CDR1 and CDR2: MNHEY and SMNVEV (reference sequence). With V trimmed by 1 base and J by 6 bases, 16 bases remained unmatched. The CDR3 contains 18 residues. For the CDR3, the DNA is TGTGCCAGCAGTTTATGGGGGACAGGATATCCTCCGGAGGATGGCTACACCTTC. Translating gives CASSLWGTGYPPEDGYTF.

The chain is built from TRBV7-8 and TRBJ2-3; a possible D gene is TRBD2 (6 bases). The CDR3 is made up of 14 amino acids. Germline CDR1 reads SGHVS; CDR2 reads FQNEAQ. Deletions cut 5 bases from V and 4 bases from J, with 13 bases between. The CDR3 bases are TGTGCCAGCAGCCCGGGACTCCCCCCAGATACGCAGTATTTT. It specifies CASSPGLPPDTQYF. The full variable domain, completed using reference TRBV7-8 and TRBJ2-3, is GAGVSQSPRYKVAKRGQDVALRCDPISGHVSLFWYQQALGQGPEFLTYFQNEAQLDKSGLPSDRFFAERPEGSVSTLKIQRTQQEDSAVYLCASSPGLPPDTQYFGPGTRLTVL.

The chain has TRBV5-1 and TRBJ2-1, with TRBD2 matching over 15 bases. The CDR3 has 19 residues. The J segment lost 2 bases and the V segment lost 4 bases, leaving 10 bases of the junction unmatched. Germline V gene sequence: CDR1 SGHRS, CDR2 YFSETQ. CDR3 protein: CASSGTGTSGGNAYNEQFF. CDR3 nucleotides: TGCGCCAGCAGCGGCACCGGGACTAGCGGGGGGAACGCCTACAATGAGCAGTTCTTC.

This clone was recorded only once. This chain uses TRBV6-6 with TRBJ1-2; D unclear. The CDR3 spans 15 residues. Trimming took 4 bases from V and 3 from J, leaving 15 bases between them. Germline V gene sequence: CDR1 MNHNY, CDR2 SVGAGI (reference sequence). This CDR3 is CASSSLVAGDYGYTF. The DNA of the CDR3 is TGTGCCAGCAGTTCCTTGGTGGCTGGTGACTATGGCTACACCTTC.